The 25 T cell receptor beta chains presented below share a single source sample, sequenced in a study of T-cell memory formation after mild COVID-19 (dated by TCRdb to about 2021). Receptor amplification or capture employed 5' RACE. The sequencer was an Illumina NovaSeq 6000. TCRdb reran the public reads through fastp at Q25 and MiXCR, keeping productive beta chains. CDR3 protein sequences are deduplicated, and each keeps its most common genes and DNA. A total of about 130,000 distinct CDR3 sequences appear in this sample, about 15% of them only once. Around 14% of the sample goes to the ten largest clones. The sample consisted of PBMCs or a T cell subset sorted from them (not recorded which). The receptors stem from an adult woman who had mild COVID-19 (a few samples of this study predate the infection). The sample titles of this study are shuffled in the database, so cell type and time point are left out; the donor was told from shared clones.

This clonotype was picked up a small number of times. The gene calls are TRBV4-2 and TRBJ1-3; D may be TRBD1 (5 bases). Trimming removed 7 bases from V and 11 bases from J, with 18 bases in between. Germline V lookup: CDR1 LGHNA, CDR2 YNFKEQ. This CDR3 spans 13 amino acids. CDR3 in DNA: TGTGCCAGCACCCGAACGGGGGGAAGGGCCATATATTTT. Its translation: CASTRTGGRAIYF.

The chain carries TRBV9 and TRBJ2-6; 11 bases match TRBD1. The CDR3 is 16 residues long. CDR1 and CDR2 from the germline V gene are SGDLS and YYNGEE. V lost 2 bases and J lost 2; bases outside the gene matches: 0. The CDR3 here is CASSVDRGPGANVLTF. CDR3 DNA: TGTGCCAGCAGCGTGGACAGGGGGCCTGGGGCCAACGTCCTGACTTTC. Combining the CDR3 with reference TRBV9 and TRBJ2-6 gives the whole variable domain DSGVTQTPKHLITATGQRVTLRCSPRSGDLSVYWYQQSLDQGLQFLIQYYNGEERAKGNILERFSAQQFPDLHSELNLSSLELGDSALYFCASSVDRGPGANVLTFGAGSRLTVL.

This chain joins TRBV12-3 or TRBV12-4 and TRBJ1-5, with a possible D match to TRBD1 (5 bases). CDR3 length: 15 residues. The ends were cut back, 9 bases at V and 3 bases at J, with 18 bases in the middle. Here the CDR3 reads CASLTRDRDNQPQHF. In DNA form, the CDR3 reads TGTGCCAGTCTAACTAGGGACCGGGACAATCAGCCCCAGCATTTT.

This clonotype was observed a few times. The chain carries TRBV7-3 and TRBJ2-2; 7 bases are shared with TRBD1. Trimming removed 4 bases from V and 3 bases from J; junction bases left unmatched: 8. The CDR3 spans 16 residues. Germline CDR1 reads SGHTA; CDR2 reads FQGTGA. In DNA form, the CDR3 reads TGTGCCAGCAGCTCCTACAGGGGAGCGGACACCGGGGAGCTGTTTTTT. Its protein product is CASSSYRGADTGELFF.

This clonotype was seen at least ten times. The V call is TRBV5-1, the J call TRBJ1-2; the match to TRBD1 covers 7 bases. J lost 0 bases, V lost 4 bases, and 9 bases had no gene match. This CDR3 is built from 16 residues. Looked up from germline, CDR1 is SGHRS and CDR2 is YFSETQ. The CDR3 loop reads CASSPTGWSPNYGYTF. CDR3 nucleotides: TGCGCCAGCAGCCCGACAGGGTGGTCTCCTAACTATGGCTACACCTTC. The complete variable domain, with remaining parts taken from reference TRBV5-1 and TRBJ1-2, reads KAGVTQTPRYLIKTRGQQVTLSCSPISGHRSVSWYQQTPGQGLQFLFEYFSETQRNKGNFPGRFSGRQFSNSRSEMNVSTLELGDSALYLCASSPTGWSPNYGYTFGSGTRLTVV.

This clonotype has a handful of counts. V gene TRBV7-6 combines with J gene TRBJ1-1; 7 bases are a match to TRBD1. The CDR3 consists of 15 residues. Germline CDR1 is SGHVS and CDR2 is FNYEAQ. The trim removed 7 bases at V and 6 bases at J, leaving 14 bases unmatched. This chain's CDR3 is CASTPDFGTAPEAFF. CDR3 coding DNA: TGTGCCAGCACTCCCGATTTCGGGACAGCACCTGAAGCTTTCTTT.

This clonotype was seen a few times. This chain joins TRBV7-6 and TRBJ2-1; D remains ambiguous. V lost 5 bases and J lost 7, with 12 bases in between. CDR1 and CDR2 from the germline V gene are SGHVS and FNYEAQ. This CDR3 spans 13 amino acids. The CDR3 sequence: CASSHLSRNEQFF. The CDR3 DNA reads as TGTGCCAGCAGCCACCTTAGTCGGAATGAGCAGTTCTTC.

This clonotype has a handful of counts. The chain recombines TRBV7-9 with TRBJ1-1, with D maybe TRBD1 (5 bases). The CDR3 is made up of 17 amino acids. The germline gives CDR1 SEHNR, CDR2 FQNEAQ (reference sequence). Trimming left V 0 bases short and J 3 bases short, with 17 bases between. The CDR3 here is CASSLAAVSGADTEAFF. The CDR3 coding sequence is TGTGCCAGCAGCTTAGCAGCGGTTTCCGGGGCAGACACTGAAGCTTTCTTT.

Regarding this clonotype: A junction end diverges from the germline sequence, so it may reflect a read error. This rearrangement joins TRBV19 to TRBJ1-4; weak D call: TRBD1 (5 bases). The CDR3 is 11 residues long. Germline-derived CDR1 and CDR2 are LNHDA and SQIVND (reference sequence). The CDR3 sequence is CASSMGPFQNF. Written as DNA, the CDR3 is TGTGCCAGTAGTATGGGACCTTTCCAGAATTTT.

This rearrangement joins TRBV5-1 to TRBJ2-2, with TRBD1 matching over 8 bases. The V and J ends lost 2 bases and 3 bases, in that order; junction bases with no gene match: 3. The V gene's germline CDR1 is SGHRS and CDR2 YFSETQ. The CDR3 consists of 15 residues. The CDR3 sequence: CASSLGQGHTGELFF. Written as DNA, the CDR3 is TGCGCCAGCAGCTTAGGACAGGGACACACCGGGGAGCTGTTTTTT.

This clonotype was seen only a few times. This chain uses TRBV20-1 with TRBJ1-2; a possible D gene is TRBD1 (5 bases). Germline CDR1 and CDR2: DFQATT and SNEGSKA (reference sequence). Trimming pared 6 bases from V and 4 bases from J, leaving 18 bases between. CDR3 size: 14 residues. The CDR3 sequence is CSANPPGNLYGYTF. As DNA, the CDR3 is TGCAGTGCCAACCCCCCAGGGAACCTCTATGGCTACACCTTC.

The V and J genes are TRBV11-3 and TRBJ2-1; TRBD2 matches at 13 bases. CDR3 length equals 16 residues. The germline V gene encodes CDR1 SGHNT and CDR2 YENEEA. V dropped 1 base and J dropped 8; count of bases not matched to a gene: 5. The DNA for the CDR3 is TGTGCCAGCAGCTTAGGGACCGGGACTAGCGGGGATGAGCAGTTCTTC. The encoded protein is CASSLGTGTSGDEQFF.

The gene calls are TRBV14 and TRBJ2-6, with D possibly being TRBD1 (5 bases). Germline loops: CDR1 SGHDN, CDR2 FVKESK. The CDR3 is 17 residues long. V dropped 2 bases and J dropped 0 bases, with 11 bases sitting between them. CDR3 protein: CASSQRQILSGANVLTF. The CDR3 DNA reads as TGTGCCAGCAGCCAAAGACAGATCCTCTCTGGGGCCAACGTCCTGACTTTC.

This clonotype was recorded a few times. This rearrangement joins TRBV13 to TRBJ2-1; no definite D call. Germline assignment: CDR1 PRHDT and CDR2 FYEKMQ (reference sequence). With 7 bases removed from V and 0 bases from J, the gap between germline ends came to 19 bases. The CDR3 runs to 17 residues. The CDR3 here is CASIVRDTPVSYNEQFF. The CDR3 DNA follows: TGTGCCAGCATCGTTCGAGACACTCCGGTCTCCTACAATGAGCAGTTCTTC.

This clonotype came up a few times. The chain combines TRBV5-5 with TRBJ2-3; TRBD2 matches 8 bases. Unmatched junction bases numbered 4, after V lost 3 bases and J lost 4 bases. The CDR3 totals 14 residues. Germline lookup yields CDR1 SGHKS and CDR2 YYEKEE (reference sequence). Here the CDR3 reads CASSWQREPDTQYF. The CDR3 DNA follows: TGTGCCAGCAGCTGGCAGCGGGAGCCAGATACGCAGTATTTT.

This clonotype has a handful of counts. The chain employs TRBV6-1 and TRBJ2-2; 9 bases fit TRBD1. Germline CDR1 is MNHNS and CDR2 is SASEGT. V shed 6 bases, J shed 3 bases, and the junction held 5 bases outside the gene matches. CDR3 length: 15 residues. Here the CDR3 reads CASRPGQGYTGELFF. DNA of the CDR3: TGTGCCAGCAGGCCGGGACAGGGATACACCGGGGAGCTGTTTTTT.

The gene calls are TRBV20-1 and TRBJ2-7, with TRBD1 as a possible D gene (6 bases). Between the trimmed V and J ends, which lost 1 base and 2 bases, there was a span of 12 bases. Germline values: CDR1 DFQATT, CDR2 SNEGSKA (reference sequence). This CDR3 comprises 14 residues. CDR3 nucleotide sequence: TGCAGTGCTAGAGCTACAGGGCTCCCCTACGAGCAGTACTTC. Its translation is CSARATGLPYEQYF.

This clonotype was counted only a few times. V is TRBV28 and J is TRBJ2-5; weak D call: TRBD2 (5 bases). From germline, CDR1 is MDHEN and CDR2 SYDVKM. This CDR3 comprises 14 residues. The V end lost 3 bases, the J end lost 1 base, and 9 bases lay between the germline ends. CDR3 in amino acids: CASSLISAQETQYF. The CDR3 coding sequence is TGTGCCAGCAGTTTGATTAGCGCCCAAGAGACCCAGTACTTC.

The V and J genes are TRBV19 and TRBJ1-1, with 7 positions matching TRBD1. V was pared by 9 bases and J by 0 bases, with 4 bases of the junction left unmatched. The CDR3 is 13 residues long. CDR1 LNHDA and CDR2 SQIVND come from the germline V gene (reference sequence). The CDR3, as DNA: TGTGCCAGCGTCAGGGGGGTGAACACTGAAGCTTTCTTT. Its translation: CASVRGVNTEAFF.

This clonotype came up a few times. As DNA, the CDR3 is TGTGCCAGCAGCTTGATGAGGGCGAGCGACAATGAGCAGTTCTTC. Translated: CASSLMRASDNEQFF. The rearrangement links TRBV11-2 to TRBJ2-1, with D tentatively TRBD2 (5 bases). V dropped 3 bases and J dropped 5 bases, with 14 bases sitting between them. Germline V gene data show CDR1 as SGHAT and CDR2 as FQNNGV. There are 15 residues in the CDR3.

The rearrangement links TRBV28 to TRBJ2-7, with a possible D match to TRBD1 (6 bases). Trimming shortened V by 2 bases and J by 6 bases, and 14 bases separated the two germline ends. CDR1 and CDR2 from the germline V gene are MDHEN and SYDVKM. The CDR3 spans 14 residues. In DNA form, the CDR3 reads TGTGCCAGCAGTTTAAGTACAGGGCTAGCCGAGCAGTACTTC. Its protein product is CASSLSTGLAEQYF.

This rearrangement joins TRBV6-4 to TRBJ2-6; D remains ambiguous. This CDR3 has 13 residues. V lost 6 bases to trimming and J lost 2 bases, with 5 bases between them. Germline V gives CDR1 MRHNA, CDR2 SNTAGT. The CDR3 region is CASRSTGANVLTF. CDR3 in DNA: TGTGCCAGCAGGAGTACTGGGGCCAACGTCCTGACTTTC.

This clonotype was recorded at least ten times. The chain joins TRBV29-1 to TRBJ1-1; D might be TRBD1 (5 bases). Trimming stripped 4 bases from V and 0 bases from J, with 12 bases between. Germline V gene sequence: CDR1 SQVTM, CDR2 ANQGSEA. The CDR3 runs 14 residues. CDR3 bases: TGCAGCGTTGGGGGGGTTCCAGTGAACACTGAAGCTTTCTTT. Translated, it gives CSVGGVPVNTEAFF.

In this sample, this clonotype turned up a few times. The chain joins TRBV7-9 to TRBJ2-3, with D uncertain. Trimming cost V 3 bases and J 8 bases, with 9 bases left between them. The CDR3 has 12 amino acids. Germline V CDR1 and CDR2: SEHNR, FQNEAQ (reference sequence). The CDR3 sequence: CASSFSTGTQYF. CDR3 sequence (DNA): TGTGCCAGCAGCTTTTCGACTGGTACGCAGTATTTT.

This clonotype was seen more than once but under ten times. V is TRBV12-3 or TRBV12-4 and J is TRBJ1-2; tentatively, D is TRBD1 (5 bases). The V gene lost 6 bases and the J gene lost 5 bases, with 13 bases spanning the gap. CDR3 length: 13 residues. The CDR3 reads CASSTGRHYGYTF. The CDR3 DNA reads as TGTGCCAGCAGCACGGGACGGCATTATGGCTACACCTTC.